This T cell receptor beta chain was retrieved from a study of post-analysis software for immune sequencing data. This clonotype was counted a few times. The antigen remains undetermined. Study-level results: TRBV5-6, TRBV5-1 and TRBV20-1 belonged to a set of roughly 5 TRBV segments that were more frequent in patients than controls. Controls showed significantly higher normalized Chao1 diversity than did multiple sclerosis patients.

TCR beta cDNA libraries included unique molecular identifiers. From the PCR reads, TCRdb called clonotypes with MiXCR, one entry per CDR3 protein. The data contain approximately 460,000 distinct CDR3 sequences, roughly 45% of them seen just once; the ten biggest clones take up over 10%. CDR3 length: 12 amino acids. CDR1 and CDR2 from the germline V gene are SGHDN and FVKESK. Between the trimmed V and J ends, which lost 1 base and 8 bases, there was a span of 7 bases. This clonotype was sampled from a girl aged 10 to 17 with multiple sclerosis. The sequenced material came from blood. J is TRBJ2-3 and V is TRBV14; D not certain. CDR3 in DNA: TGTGCCAGCAGCCAAGTGCCGACTACGCAGTATTTT. This encodes CASSQVPTTQYF.